This is a list of T cell receptor beta chains from one sample in a study of blood T cell repertoires in COVID-19. Repertoires were generated with immunoSEQ multiplex PCR, while TCRdb's copy carries only in-frame clones and drops some. The sample has under 250,000 clones, 65% to 85% seen once. Material: peripheral blood. The receptors were sampled from a woman older than 75 with acute or convalescent COVID-19. Each CDR3 is given with its conserved first and last residue.

v_call: TRBV29-1; j_call: TRBJ1-4; cdr3_aa: CSGGTATNEKLFF
v_call: TRBV3-1/TRBV3-2; j_call: TRBJ1-2; cdr3_aa: CASRGGYGYGYTF
v_call: TRBV4-2; j_call: TRBJ1-2; cdr3_aa: CASSQDPARLTSYGYTF
v_call: TRBV6-5; j_call: TRBJ2-7; cdr3_aa: CASSWLITSYEQYF
v_call: TRBV3-1/TRBV3-2; j_call: TRBJ1-4; cdr3_aa: CASSQELQVLEKLFF
v_call: TRBV19; j_call: TRBJ2-5; cdr3_aa: CALSRETQYF
v_call: TRBV29-1; j_call: TRBJ2-2; cdr3_aa: CSVGSGQKNTGELFF
v_call: TRBV19; j_call: TRBJ2-2; cdr3_aa: CASRAGGNTGELFF
v_call: TRBV5-4; j_call: TRBJ2-5; cdr3_aa: CASSGTSGGAKETQYF
v_call: TRBV28; j_call: TRBJ2-6; cdr3_aa: CASRPPQGAGANVLTF
v_call: TRBV5-6; j_call: TRBJ1-2; cdr3_aa: CASSLGPSTGGYGYTF
v_call: TRBV5-1; j_call: TRBJ1-1; cdr3_aa: CASSPGTGNTEAFF
v_call: TRBV7-3; j_call: TRBJ1-4; cdr3_aa: CASSLTGGEKLFF
v_call: TRBV5-5; j_call: TRBJ2-5; cdr3_aa: CASSLNLGSQETQYF
v_call: TRBV11-2; j_call: TRBJ2-3; cdr3_aa: CASSLVALAADTQYF
v_call: TRBV19; j_call: TRBJ1-6; cdr3_aa: CASSMRQGNSPLHF
v_call: TRBV7-8; j_call: TRBJ1-1; cdr3_aa: CASSSDPTGGGTEAFF
v_call: TRBV6-5; j_call: TRBJ1-5; cdr3_aa: CASRRTGAGQPQHF
v_call: TRBV11-2; j_call: TRBJ2-1; cdr3_aa: CASSLDSQGSYNEQFF
v_call: TRBV7-2; j_call: TRBJ2-2; cdr3_aa: CASSFGGRTGELFF
v_call: TRBV6-2/TRBV6-3; j_call: TRBJ2-7; cdr3_aa: CASSYTSGSGYEQYF
v_call: TRBV20-1; j_call: TRBJ2-1; cdr3_aa: CSASRVGTSGADNEQFF
v_call: TRBV18; j_call: TRBJ1-1; cdr3_aa: CASSEGGTEAFF
v_call: TRBV2; j_call: TRBJ1-2; cdr3_aa: CASSELTGQSSYGYTF
v_call: TRBV5-6; j_call: TRBJ2-7; cdr3_aa: CASSLYRASYEQYF
v_call: TRBV24-1; j_call: TRBJ2-5; cdr3_aa: CATSDGGLAGIQETQYF
v_call: TRBV5-5; j_call: TRBJ2-7; cdr3_aa: CASSAGTIAYEQYF
v_call: TRBV28; j_call: TRBJ1-5; cdr3_aa: CASSRSTGQGRQPQHF
v_call: TRBV6-5; j_call: TRBJ2-7; cdr3_aa: CASTSSGSSYEQYF
v_call: TRBV4-1; j_call: TRBJ1-6; cdr3_aa: CASSLTGEQSSPLHF
v_call: TRBV3-1/TRBV3-2; j_call: TRBJ2-7; cdr3_aa: CASSPRGVLKSYEQYF
v_call: TRBV21-1; j_call: TRBJ2-3; cdr3_aa: CASSKYSETSGRERTDTQYF
v_call: TRBV7-2; j_call: TRBJ2-3; cdr3_aa: CASSPRGGQGTDTQYF
v_call: TRBV7-2; j_call: TRBJ1-1; cdr3_aa: CASSLTANTEAFF
v_call: TRBV5-6; j_call: TRBJ1-2; cdr3_aa: CASSSNTGRYGYTF
v_call: TRBV19; j_call: TRBJ1-2; cdr3_aa: CASRRTGEGNYGYTF
v_call: TRBV4-1; j_call: TRBJ2-2; cdr3_aa: CASSQTLAGGSATGELFF
v_call: TRBV28; j_call: TRBJ2-3; cdr3_aa: CASSFFGRTLTDTQYF
v_call: TRBV6-5; j_call: TRBJ1-4; cdr3_aa: CASSYRTESTEKLFF
v_call: TRBV28; j_call: TRBJ1-1; cdr3_aa: CASSFQGNTEAFF
v_call: TRBV19; j_call: TRBJ1-2; cdr3_aa: CASTSQGKLNYGYTF
v_call: TRBV5-4; j_call: TRBJ2-1; cdr3_aa: CASSSSGSEYNEQFF
v_call: TRBV14; j_call: TRBJ2-7; cdr3_aa: CASSRTMRPYEQYF
v_call: TRBV3-1/TRBV3-2; j_call: TRBJ2-7; cdr3_aa: CASSQSGTGGYEQYF
v_call: TRBV12-5; j_call: TRBJ1-1; cdr3_aa: CASGLVRQGPAFF
v_call: TRBV30; j_call: TRBJ2-7; cdr3_aa: CAYQGGRSAYEQYF
v_call: TRBV7-2; j_call: TRBJ2-1; cdr3_aa: CASSPTGGRNEQFF
v_call: TRBV11-3; j_call: TRBJ2-7; cdr3_aa: CASSRGQAYEQYF
v_call: TRBV5-1; j_call: TRBJ2-3; cdr3_aa: CASSPAGYSTDTQYF
v_call: TRBV6-2/TRBV6-3; j_call: TRBJ1-4; cdr3_aa: CASSRSAAEEKLFF
v_call: TRBV29-1; j_call: TRBJ1-4; cdr3_aa: CSVVGQGNEKLFF
v_call: TRBV4-2; j_call: TRBJ2-7; cdr3_aa: CASSVMAGGSSYEQYF
v_call: TRBV5-8; j_call: TRBJ1-4; cdr3_aa: CASSLGVGQGNEKLFF